The 23 T cell receptor beta chains reported below all come from one sample, sequenced in a study of early stage breast cancer tumors. TCRdb keeps only in-frame clones here, not all; method: immunoSEQ multiplex PCR. The sample has fewer than 30,000 clones, 50% to 75% seen once. The sample comprised breast tumor tissue. These receptors were taken from a person aged 45 to 59 with breast cancer.

The sample holds a few counts of this clone. The chain carries TRBV6-5 and TRBJ1-2; D is undetermined. This CDR3 has 15 residues. Germline V CDR1 and CDR2: MNHEY, SVGAGI. Trimming cost V 0 bases and J 4 bases, with 12 bases left between them. CDR3 sequence reads: CASSYSTAFSYGYTF. The DNA of the CDR3 is TGTGCCAGCAGTTACTCAACGGCGTTTAGCTATGGCTACACCTTC.

A few counts support this clone. The rearrangement uses TRBV13 and TRBJ2-1; D call uncertain. This CDR3 region has 10 residues. Germline lookup yields CDR1 PRHDT and CDR2 FYEKMQ (reference sequence). Trimming shortened V by 3 bases and J by 9 bases, and 3 bases separated the two germline ends. The CDR3 nucleotides read TGTGCCAGCAGCTTGGGTGAGCAGTTCTTC. Amino acid sequence: CASSLGEQFF.

This clone was seen a handful of times. V usage is TRBV7-6 and J usage is TRBJ2-1; 8 nucleotides line up with TRBD2. This CDR3 has 15 amino acids. The V gene's germline CDR1 is SGHVS and CDR2 FNYEAQ. After removal of 3 bases from V and 7 bases from J, the junction contained 8 bases not matched to a gene. The CDR3 bases are TGTGCCAGCAGCTTTCTTGCGGGAGGTGGAAATGAGCAGTTCTTC. It is translated as CASSFLAGGGNEQFF.

This clone has just a few counts. The chain is built from TRBV28 and TRBJ2-1, with 8 positions matching TRBD2. The trim removed 6 bases at V and 7 bases at J, leaving 11 bases unmatched. Germline CDR1 reads MDHEN; CDR2 reads SYDVKM. The CDR3 contains 15 residues. CDR3 sequence: CASSFDGLASNEQFF. The CDR3 DNA follows: TGTGCCAGCAGCTTCGATGGACTAGCTAGTAATGAGCAGTTCTTC.

This chain links TRBV6-6 with TRBJ2-2, with D perhaps being TRBD1 or TRBD2 (5 bases each). Germline CDR1 MNHNY, CDR2 SVGAGI (reference sequence). The V end lost 8 bases, the J end lost 3 bases, and 10 bases lay between the germline ends. The CDR3 extends over 13 amino acids. In DNA, the CDR3 is TGTGCCAGCCGGGGACCGGACACCGGGGAGCTGTTTTTT. This translates into CASRGPDTGELFF.

The CDR3 DNA follows: TGTGCCAGCAGCCAACCGGGACAGGGGGCAGGAAAACTGTTTTTT. As protein: CASSQPGQGAGKLFF. The V and J genes are TRBV4-2 and TRBJ1-4; 12 nucleotides agree with TRBD1. CDR1 is LGHNA and CDR2 is YNFKEQ in the germline V gene. V was clipped by 2 bases and J by 10 bases; unmatched bases: 5. The CDR3 totals 15 residues.

This clone appeared a few times. V and J are TRBV6-1 and TRBJ2-6, with TRBD2 matching over 8 bases. The CDR3 is 16 residues long. Germline V CDR1 and CDR2: MNHNS, SASEGT. The V segment lost 5 bases and the J segment 0 bases; nucleotides outside the gene matches: 3. DNA of the CDR3: TGTGCCAGCAGTCAAGGGACTAGCTCTGGGGCCAACGTCCTGACTTTC. Encoded protein: CASSQGTSSGANVLTF.

The chain employs TRBV11-2 and TRBJ1-1; 7 bases align to TRBD1. The V and J ends lost 3 bases and 1 base, in that order; junction bases with no gene match: 5. CDR3 length: 15 amino acids. Looked up from germline, CDR1 is SGHAT and CDR2 is FQNNGV. CDR3 DNA: TGTGCCAGCAGCTTCCGAGGGACAGAGAACACTGAAGCTTTCTTT. As protein: CASSFRGTENTEAFF.

The V and J genes are TRBV6-5 and TRBJ1-1, with TRBD1 as a possible D gene (5 bases). Trimming removed 2 bases at V and 10 bases at J, with 14 bases between. The CDR3 loop spans 13 amino acids. Germline CDR1 reads MNHEY; CDR2 reads SVGAGI. CDR3: CASSYAGGGVAFF. The CDR3, as DNA: TGTGCCAGCAGTTACGCGGGGGGAGGGGTAGCTTTCTTT.

The chain links TRBV19 to TRBJ2-2; D is ambiguous. Germline V gives CDR1 LNHDA, CDR2 SQIVND (reference sequence). This CDR3 is built from 15 residues. Trimming cost V 7 bases and J 3 bases, with 15 bases left between them. CDR3 sequence reads: CASTPYRTDTGELFF. CDR3 sequence (DNA): TGTGCCAGTACCCCCTACCGGACCGACACCGGGGAGCTGTTTTTT.

This clone has more than one count but fewer than ten. The rearrangement links TRBV9 to TRBJ2-1; D remains unclear. Germline values: CDR1 SGDLS, CDR2 YYNGEE. The V end lost 0 bases, the J end lost 10 bases, and 8 bases lay between the germline ends. The CDR3 is 12 amino acids. For the CDR3, the DNA is TGTGCCAGCAGCGTAGGGAGTGGCGAGCAGTTCTTC. It specifies CASSVGSGEQFF.

The V gene is TRBV7-2, the J gene TRBJ2-7; the D is unclear. Germline V gene data show CDR1 as SGHTA and CDR2 as FQGNSA. The CDR3 extends over 11 amino acids. Trimming took off 4 bases at V and 3 bases at J, with 4 bases between the two ends. CDR3 DNA sequence: TGTGCCAGCAGCTATTACTACGAGCAGTACTTC. This encodes CASSYYYEQYF.

This clone was detected once. The CDR3 nucleotides are TGTGCCAGCAGCGCCTTCGTCTCCGGGACAGCGTCTAAAGAGACCCAGTACTTC. Its protein is CASSAFVSGTASKETQYF. The chain has TRBV5-6 and TRBJ2-5; 7 bases match TRBD1. The CDR3 is 18 residues long. Germline values: CDR1 SGHDT, CDR2 YYEEEE. Trimming took 4 bases from V and 3 from J; bases not matched to a gene: 18.

This clone came up a few times. The chain combines TRBV6-1 with TRBJ2-7; no clear D gene. V gave up 6 bases and J gave up 6 bases, with 15 bases separating them. The germline gives CDR1 MNHNS, CDR2 SASEGT. The CDR3 is 13 residues long. The CDR3 loop is CASRDPGTREQYF. CDR3 sequence (DNA): TGTGCCAGCAGGGACCCCGGAACACGCGAGCAGTACTTC.

A few counts support this clone. J is TRBJ1-2 and V is TRBV5-4; no reliable D call. V lost 1 base, J lost 1 base, and 8 bases lay in between. CDR3 size: 14 residues. Germline V lookup: CDR1 SGHNT, CDR2 YYREEE (reference sequence). CDR3 amino acids: CASSLFGSNYGYTF. For the CDR3, the DNA is TGTGCCAGCAGCTTGTTCGGCAGTAACTATGGCTACACCTTC.

This rearrangement joins TRBV6-5 to TRBJ2-1; 9 bases fit TRBD1. Germline loops: CDR1 MNHEY, CDR2 SVGAGI. The CDR3 loop spans 15 amino acids. Germline trimming cut 6 bases from V and 1 base from J; bases unmatched to any gene: 4. CDR3 region: CASRDRGDSYNEQFF. The DNA of the CDR3 is TGTGCCAGCAGAGACAGGGGGGATTCCTACAATGAGCAGTTCTTC.

The CDR3: CASSFPGLAGDTDTQYF. The DNA of the CDR3 is TGTGCCAGCAGCTTTCCCGGGCTAGCGGGGGACACAGATACGCAGTATTTT. The chain has TRBV7-9 and TRBJ2-3; TRBD2 matches 10 bases. The CDR3 is made up of 17 amino acids. With 3 bases clipped from V and 2 bases from J, the junction kept 8 bases outside the gene matches. Germline V gene sequence: CDR1 SEHNR, CDR2 FQNEAQ (reference sequence).

J is TRBJ2-2 and V is TRBV5-4; D not resolved. This CDR3 is built from 16 residues. The germline gives CDR1 SGHNT, CDR2 YYREEE (reference sequence). Trimming took 0 bases from V and 6 from J, leaving 15 bases between them. The CDR3, as DNA: TGTGCCAGCAGCTTGGTTGGGGTCCTCAAGCCCGGGGAGCTGTTTTTT. This encodes CASSLVGVLKPGELFF.

This clone ranks as medium-sized. The rearrangement links TRBV2 to TRBJ2-7; 7 bases align to TRBD2. V dropped 5 bases and J dropped 2; count of bases not matched to a gene: 9. This CDR3 spans 15 amino acids. The V gene's germline CDR1 is SNHLY and CDR2 FYNNEI. Written as DNA, the CDR3 is TGTGCCAGCAGTCCCGTCCGCGGGAGCGCCTACGAGCAGTACTTC. Residues: CASSPVRGSAYEQYF.

V usage is TRBV7-8 and J usage is TRBJ2-1; D unclear. There are 14 residues in the CDR3. V lost 0 bases, J lost 5 bases, and 8 bases lay in between. Per the germline V gene, CDR1 is SGHVS and CDR2 is FQNEAQ. CDR3 nucleotides: TGTGCCAGCAGCTTAGCGCTATCCCACAATGAGCAGTTCTTC. This translates into CASSLALSHNEQFF.

This clone has just a few counts. The V call is TRBV15, the J call TRBJ1-5; the match to TRBD1 covers 8 bases. Trimming cost V 5 bases and J 10 bases; bases outside gene matches: 13. Germline V gene lookup returns CDR1 LNHNV and CDR2 YYDKDF (reference sequence). There are 15 residues in the CDR3. The CDR3 DNA reads as TGTGCCACCAGCTCCCAGGGACAGGCCTCGCAACCCCAGCATTTT. Encoded protein: CATSSQGQASQPQHF. Together with reference TRBV15 and TRBJ1-5, the CDR3 gives the full variable domain: DAMVIQNPRYQVTQFGKPVTLSCSQTLNHNVMYWYQQKSSQAPKLLFHYYDKDFNNEADTPDNFQSRRPNTSFCFLDIRSPGLGDTAMYLCATSSQGQASQPQHFGDGTRLSIL.

This clone was picked up one time. This chain links TRBV6-5 with TRBJ2-2; D remains unclear. Germline loops: CDR1 MNHEY, CDR2 SVGAGI. Deletions cut 2 bases from V and 5 bases from J, with 3 bases between. The length of the CDR3 is 12 residues. CDR3 region: CASSYRTGELFF. The CDR3 nucleotides read TGTGCCAGCAGTTACCGGACCGGGGAGCTGTTTTTT.

The chain couples TRBV9 to TRBJ1-1, with 7 bases lining up with TRBD1. The CDR3 has 16 amino acids. Germline lookup yields CDR1 SGDLS and CDR2 YYNGEE. The J segment lost 0 bases and the V segment lost 4 bases, leaving 9 bases of the junction unmatched. The CDR3 DNA reads TGTGCCAGCAGCCCCCAGGGGGTGGGGATGAACACTGAAGCTTTCTTT. This encodes CASSPQGVGMNTEAFF.